The 9 T cell receptor beta chains listed next were all sequenced from one sample in a study of blood T cell repertoires in COVID-19. The table came from immunoSEQ multiplex PCR; TCRdb's copy has only in-frame clones and leaves some out. The sample yields 95,000 to 150,000 clones, 82% seen once. Sequencing was carried out using peripheral blood. Every receptor here comes from a woman in her seventies with acute or convalescent COVID-19.

This clone was counted a single time. The V call is TRBV10-3, the J call TRBJ1-1; a weak D match, TRBD1 (5 bases). This CDR3 is built from 14 residues. Germline V gives CDR1 ENHRY, CDR2 SYGVKD. Trimming shortened V by 7 bases and J by 3 bases, and 15 bases separated the two germline ends. The CDR3 DNA follows: TGTGCCATCACCCAGACGGCCAGGGACACTGAAGCTTTCTTT. Its protein is CAITQTARDTEAFF.

The chain links TRBV5-4 to TRBJ2-1, with TRBD2 matching 11 bases. V lost 5 bases, J lost 2 bases, and 3 bases stayed unmatched. The CDR3 contains 15 residues. Per germline, CDR1 SGHNT and CDR2 YYREEE (reference sequence). CDR3 DNA: TGTGCCAGCAGTACTAGCGGGGGAACCTACAATGAGCAGTTCTTC. Its translation: CASSTSGGTYNEQFF.

V usage is TRBV3-1 (or the pseudogene TRBV3-2) and J usage is TRBJ1-3, with TRBD1 matching over 8 bases. V lost 6 bases and J lost 4; bases outside the gene matches: 5. The CDR3 sequence is 14 residues long. Germline values: CDR1 LGHDT, CDR2 YNNKEL (reference sequence). The CDR3 loop reads CASRPGGRGNTIYF. Here the CDR3 DNA reads TGTGCCAGCAGGCCAGGGGGCAGAGGAAACACCATATATTTT.

The chain uses TRBV6-5 and TRBJ1-1, with TRBD1 matching over 7 bases. CDR3 length equals 15 residues. CDR1 and CDR2 (germline): MNHEY, SVGAGI. J gave up 4 bases and V 6 bases, and 11 bases lay outside the gene matches. The CDR3 reads CASRGTTGFGTEAFF. Written as DNA, the CDR3 is TGTGCCAGCAGGGGGACGACAGGGTTTGGCACTGAAGCTTTCTTT.

The gene calls are TRBV10-3 and TRBJ1-1, with 10 bases matching TRBD1. This CDR3 spans 14 amino acids. Per germline, CDR1 ENHRY and CDR2 SYGVKD. Trimming at V came to 6 bases and at J to 3 bases, leaving 4 bases not matched to a gene. In DNA form, the CDR3 reads TGTGCCATCAGGAGACAGGGGGCTTACACTGAAGCTTTCTTT. It specifies CAIRRQGAYTEAFF.

The chain has TRBV11-3 and TRBJ2-2; weak D call: TRBD2 (5 bases). Trimming took off 2 bases at V and 0 bases at J, with 13 bases between the two ends. This CDR3 is 17 amino acids long. Germline V CDR1 and CDR2: SGHNT, YENEEA. In nucleotides, the CDR3 is TGTGCCAGCAGCTTATTGACATGGCGGGCGAACACCGGGGAGCTGTTTTTT. It is translated as CASSLLTWRANTGELFF.

The rearrangement links TRBV14 to TRBJ2-2; 9 bases are a match to TRBD1. J was trimmed by 0 bases and V by 8 bases; bases with no gene match: 1. This CDR3 has 14 amino acids. Germline-derived CDR1 and CDR2 are SGHDN and FVKESK. The CDR3 bases are TGTGCCAGCCGGGACAGGGCGAACACCGGGGAGCTGTTTTTT. Translated: CASRDRANTGELFF.

This clone was seen a few times. CDR3 amino acids: CSVGGIGNQPQHF. CDR3 DNA: TGCAGCGTGGGGGGGATCGGCAATCAGCCCCAGCATTTT. The chain links TRBV29-1 to TRBJ1-5, with TRBD1 as a possible D gene (5 bases). V gave up 6 bases and J gave up 2 bases, with 11 bases separating them. This CDR3 is built from 13 residues. Germline CDR1 SQVTM, CDR2 ANQGSEA.

V usage is TRBV19 and J usage is TRBJ1-5, with D unclear. The CDR3 runs 14 residues. The germline V gene has CDR1 LNHDA and CDR2 SQIVND (reference sequence). Trimming pared 1 base from V and 3 bases from J, leaving 7 bases between. The CDR3 DNA sequence: TGTGCCAGTAGTATAGGTAGTTTCAATCAGCCCCAGCATTTT. Protein product: CASSIGSFNQPQHF.